The sequence of this T cell receptor beta chain was determined in a study of blood T cells in healthy people across ages. Study results and limitations: Across the age range, TCR beta diversity per million T cells fell in a roughly linear way. Diversity estimates from one million T cells were considered underestimates.

About this clonotype: The antigen is not known.

The authors ran a second PCR of about 6 to 11 cycles using a sample-barcoded 5' primer and a J-beta primer mix. Every cDNA molecule carried a tag from a template-switch adaptor bearing 12 random nucleotides. TCRdb re-derived calls from the 5' RACE reads in MiXCR, one entry per CDR3 protein. The sample has 380,000 or so distinct CDR3 sequences, about 52% seen once. The receptor comes from a man aged 60-69 years in good health. Specimen: blood.

The CDR3 reads CASSSPGGSNYGYTF. The CDR3 nucleotides are TGTGCCAGCAGTTCGCCAGGGGGGTCTAACTATGGCTACACCTTC. The chain carries TRBV28 and TRBJ1-2; 7 positions agree with TRBD1. Per the germline V gene, CDR1 is MDHEN and CDR2 is SYDVKM. Unmatched junction bases numbered 5, after V lost 4 bases and J lost 0 bases. This CDR3 spans 15 amino acids.